These 20 T cell receptor beta chains share one sample of origin, sequenced in a study of T-cell memory formation after mild COVID-19. TCRdb reprocessed the 5' RACE reads via MiXCR and lists one record per CDR3 protein. Of roughly 47,000 distinct CDR3 sequences in the sample, 5.5% to 7.5% were seen once. The specimen sequenced was PBMCs or a T cell subset sorted from them (not recorded which). These receptors came from a man between 18 and 29 years old who had mild COVID-19 (a few samples of this study predate the infection). Cell type and time point are not known.

This clonotype came up many times. The V gene is TRBV7-2, the J gene TRBJ2-5, with TRBD1 matching over 7 bases. The CDR3 consists of 15 residues. Germline CDR1 reads SGHTA; CDR2 reads FQGNSA. The J segment lost 1 base and the V segment lost 3 bases, leaving 5 bases of the junction unmatched. The CDR3 DNA sequence: TGTGCCAGCAGCTTCCCGACAGGGCGCCAAGAGACCCAGTACTTC. Its protein product is CASSFPTGRQETQYF.

This clonotype was observed a handful of times. The V call is TRBV7-3, the J call TRBJ2-1, with 9 nucleotides matching TRBD2. CDR1 and CDR2 (germline): SGHTA, FQGTGA. The V segment lost 5 bases and the J segment 9 bases; nucleotides outside the gene matches: 8. The CDR3 runs 14 residues. The CDR3 sequence: CASSPSSGDREQFF. The CDR3 nucleotides are TGTGCCAGCAGCCCGTCTAGCGGGGACCGTGAGCAGTTCTTC.

Ten or more counts support this clonotype. The J gene is TRBJ1-2, the V gene TRBV12-3 or TRBV12-4; TRBD1 matches at 9 bases. Trimming took 7 bases from V and 5 from J; bases not matched to a gene: 5. The CDR3 spans 13 residues. In nucleotides, the CDR3 is TGTGCCAGCACCGTGGGACAGGGTTATGGCTACACCTTC. It codes for CASTVGQGYGYTF.

The chain uses TRBV5-5 and TRBJ2-7; D remains unclear. The germline V gene encodes CDR1 SGHKS and CDR2 YYEKEE (reference sequence). The V end lost 3 bases, the J end lost 4 bases, and 8 bases lay between the germline ends. The CDR3 runs 12 residues. The CDR3 loop is CASSSYEYEQYF. As DNA, the CDR3 is TGTGCCAGCAGCTCTTACGAGTACGAGCAGTACTTC.

This clonotype has a handful of counts. In DNA form, the CDR3 reads TGCAGTGCTAGAAAGTGGGGAGAGCAAGAGACCCAGTACTTC. It translates to CSARKWGEQETQYF. V usage is TRBV20-1 and J usage is TRBJ2-5, with D perhaps matching TRBD2 (5 bases). V gave up 2 bases and J gave up 2 bases, with 12 bases separating them. CDR3 length: 14 residues. Looked up from germline, CDR1 is DFQATT and CDR2 is SNEGSKA (reference sequence).

This clonotype appeared a few times. This chain connects TRBV7-2 to TRBJ2-6; 7 bases line up with TRBD1. The V segment lost 1 base and the J segment 2 bases; nucleotides outside the gene matches: 2. CDR3 length: 16 residues. Looked up from germline, CDR1 is SGHTA and CDR2 is FQGNSA. CDR3 in DNA: TGTGCCAGCAGCTTAGGGACAGGTGCTGGGGCCAACGTCCTGACTTTC. As protein: CASSLGTGAGANVLTF.

There are a few counts of this clonotype. V and J are TRBV4-3 and TRBJ1-2; D unresolved. Germline CDR1 reads LGHNA; CDR2 reads YSLEER. CDR3 length equals 14 residues. V was shortened by 6 bases and J by 3 bases, with 14 bases between the two germline ends. For the CDR3, the DNA is TGCGCCAGCAGATTCGGACTTTCCCACTATGGCTACACCTTC. The encoded protein is CASRFGLSHYGYTF.

V usage is TRBV23-1 and J usage is TRBJ1-2; 7 nucleotides align to TRBD1. TRBV23-1 is flagged as an ORF with uncertain function. V gave up 0 bases and J gave up 0 bases; unmatched junction bases: 1. The CDR3 has 15 residues. CDR3 nucleotides: TGCGCCAGCAGTCAATCCGGGACAGCTAACTATGGCTACACCTTC. This codes for CASSQSGTANYGYTF.

This rearrangement joins TRBV20-1 to TRBJ1-1, with D perhaps matching TRBD1 (6 bases). V shed 6 bases and J shed 0 bases, with 14 bases lying between them. Germline loops: CDR1 DFQATT, CDR2 SNEGSKA (reference sequence). The CDR3 covers 14 residues. CDR3 sequence (DNA): TGCAGTGCAAGGACAGTCACTATGAACACTGAAGCTTTCTTT. Its protein is CSARTVTMNTEAFF.

This clonotype has more than one count but fewer than ten. The chain is built from TRBV14 and TRBJ2-5; no reliable D call. Germline lookup yields CDR1 SGHDN and CDR2 FVKESK. V lost 2 bases and J 2 bases, leaving 9 bases between the germline ends. The CDR3 sequence is 14 residues long. This chain's CDR3 is CASSQRQIQETQYF. The CDR3 bases are TGTGCCAGCAGCCAACGCCAGATACAAGAGACCCAGTACTTC.

At least ten counts were recorded for this clonotype. The chain couples TRBV20-1 to TRBJ2-1, with 8 bases that match TRBD2. The germline V gene has CDR1 DFQATT and CDR2 SNEGSKA (reference sequence). Germline trimming cut 5 bases from V and 5 bases from J; bases unmatched to any gene: 2. The CDR3 loop spans 12 amino acids. CDR3: CSADGGDNEQFF. The CDR3 bases are TGCAGTGCTGACGGGGGGGACAATGAGCAGTTCTTC.

There are a few counts of this clonotype. This chain links TRBV7-9 with TRBJ1-3; no definite D call. The V gene lost 2 bases and the J gene lost 3 bases, with 8 bases spanning the gap. This CDR3 has 14 amino acids. Germline V lookup: CDR1 SEHNR, CDR2 FQNEAQ (reference sequence). The CDR3 here is CASSLTYGGNTIYF. Here the CDR3 DNA reads TGTGCCAGCAGCTTAACCTATGGTGGAAACACCATATATTTT.

Many counts were recorded for this clonotype. The genes are TRBV7-2 and TRBJ2-2; 9 positions agree with TRBD1. This CDR3 spans 15 amino acids. Germline values: CDR1 SGHTA, CDR2 FQGNSA. The junction had 4 bases not matched to a gene; V was cut back by 3 bases and J by 5 bases. The CDR3 DNA sequence: TGTGCCAGCAGCTTCGGGACAGGGACTACCGGGGAGCTGTTTTTT. Protein: CASSFGTGTTGELFF.

This clonotype was counted only a few times. The gene calls are TRBV28 and TRBJ2-3, with D possibly matching TRBD1 (6 bases). Deletions cut 5 bases from V and 7 bases from J, with 13 bases between. There are 13 residues in the CDR3. Germline values: CDR1 MDHEN, CDR2 SYDVKM. The DNA for the CDR3 is TGTGCCAGCAGTCGCGACACAGGGTATACGCAGTATTTT. Protein product: CASSRDTGYTQYF.

V gene TRBV6-6 combines with J gene TRBJ2-3; 9 nucleotides line up with TRBD2. The CDR3 totals 19 residues. The ends lost 2 bases at V and 4 bases at J; junction bases unmatched: 16. Germline-derived CDR1 and CDR2 are MNHNY and SVGAGI (reference sequence). CDR3 region: CASSYPTRGKTSGPDTQYF. CDR3 sequence (DNA): TGTGCCAGCAGTTACCCGACGAGGGGCAAAACTAGCGGGCCAGATACGCAGTATTTT.

This chain links TRBV5-6 with TRBJ2-5, with 7 positions matching TRBD1. The V gene end was trimmed by 4 bases and the J gene end by 1 base; junction bases not matched to a gene: 4. The CDR3 sequence is 14 residues long. In germline, CDR1 is SGHDT, CDR2 YYEEEE. The CDR3 region has the DNA TGTGCCAGCAGCGAACGACAGGGCCAAGAGACCCAGTACTTC. It specifies CASSERQGQETQYF.

This clonotype showed up many times. V is TRBV5-1 and J is TRBJ2-3, with D hard to call. The CDR3 sequence is 14 residues long. Germline V gives CDR1 SGHRS, CDR2 YFSETQ. The V end was cut by 4 bases, the J end by 4 bases, with 13 bases between. The CDR3 bases are TGCGCCAGCAGCGCTACCCCTGGGGCAGATACGCAGTATTTT. Its translation is CASSATPGADTQYF.

This rearrangement joins TRBV18 to TRBJ2-5; D gene ambiguous. Germline V gene lookup returns CDR1 KGHSH and CDR2 LQKENI. V was pared by 0 bases and J by 2 bases, with 13 bases between. The CDR3 extends over 16 amino acids. CDR3 DNA sequence: TGTGCCAGCTCACCACCGCAGCAATCCAATCAAGAGACCCAGTACTTC. It specifies CASSPPQQSNQETQYF.

Only a few counts were recorded for this clonotype. This rearrangement joins TRBV3-1 to TRBJ1-5; D is unresolved. Trimming took off 1 base at V and 0 bases at J, with 7 bases between the two ends. The length of the CDR3 is 15 residues. Germline V CDR1 and CDR2: LGHDT, YNNKEL (reference sequence). The CDR3 DNA sequence: TGTGCCAGCAGCCAAGGCCCCGTTAGCAATCAGCCCCAGCATTTT. The encoded protein is CASSQGPVSNQPQHF.

This clonotype has more than one count but fewer than ten. V usage is TRBV12-3 or TRBV12-4 and J usage is TRBJ1-2, with D possibly matching TRBD1 (5 bases). CDR3 length equals 15 residues. The V gene lost 4 bases and the J gene lost 5 bases, with 17 bases spanning the gap. DNA of the CDR3: TGTGCCAGCAGTTCGGAGGGGACTCCGGTGTATGGCTACACCTTC. Encoded protein: CASSSEGTPVYGYTF.